The 24 T cell receptor beta chains below come from one sample, sequenced in a study of T cell responses to AZD1222 COVID-19 vaccine. The table came from immunoSEQ multiplex PCR; TCRdb's copy has only in-frame clones and leaves some out. The sample consists of some 140,000 clones, approximately 88% of them appearing once. This specimen was peripheral blood, taken on day 0 of AZD1222 vaccination. The receptors originated from an adult in good health.

V is TRBV28 and J is TRBJ1-1; D remains ambiguous. The V and J ends lost 1 base and 0 bases respectively, with 6 bases between them. Germline CDR1 MDHEN, CDR2 SYDVKM. The CDR3 length is 14 residues. The chain's CDR3 is CASSLYTVNTEAFF. DNA of the CDR3: TGTGCCAGCAGTTTATATACAGTGAACACTGAAGCTTTCTTT.

CDR3 residues: CASSPGASGGNEQYF. In DNA, the CDR3 is TGTGCCAGCAGCCCAGGGGCTAGCGGGGGAAACGAGCAGTACTTC. V is TRBV11-3 and J is TRBJ2-7; TRBD2 agrees at 10 bases. Unmatched junction bases numbered 9, after V lost 5 bases and J lost 5 bases. CDR3 length equals 15 residues. The germline CDR1 and CDR2 sequences are SGHNT and YENEEA. The full variable domain, its missing parts supplied by reference TRBV11-3 and TRBJ2-7, is EAGVVQSPRYKIIEKKQPVAFWCNPISGHNTLYWYLQNLGQGPELLIRYENEEAVDDSQLPKDRFSAERLKGVDSTLKIQPAELGDSAVYLCASSPGASGGNEQYFGPGTRLTVT.

The rearrangement links TRBV11-2 to TRBJ1-4; a possible D gene is TRBD1 (5 bases). CDR1 SGHAT and CDR2 FQNNGV come from the germline V gene. The CDR3 runs to 14 residues. With 1 base removed from V and 10 bases from J, the gap between germline ends came to 13 bases. CDR3 DNA sequence: TGTGCCAGCAGCTTAGCCCAGGGAACGGGAAAACTGTTTTTT. Protein: CASSLAQGTGKLFF. Combining the CDR3 with reference TRBV11-2 and TRBJ1-4 gives the whole variable domain EAGVAQSPRYKIIEKRQSVAFWCNPISGHATLYWYQQILGQGPKLLIQFQNNGVVDDSQLPKDRFSAERLKGVDSTLKIQPAKLEDSAVYLCASSLAQGTGKLFFGSGTQLSVL.

The chain is built from TRBV5-1 and TRBJ2-3, with D possibly matching TRBD1 (6 bases). The V end was cut by 4 bases, the J end by 4 bases, with 16 bases between. The CDR3 is made up of 15 amino acids. CDR1 SGHRS and CDR2 YFSETQ come from the germline V gene. As DNA, the CDR3 is TGCGCCAGCAGCCCCGGACAGCCCCCATCAGATACGCAGTATTTT. As protein: CASSPGQPPSDTQYF.

The chain uses TRBV11-2 and TRBJ2-7; 7 nucleotides match TRBD1. The CDR3 sequence is 17 residues long. The V gene end was trimmed by 3 bases and the J gene end by 0 bases; junction bases not matched to a gene: 11. CDR1 is SGHAT and CDR2 is FQNNGV in the germline V gene. This CDR3 is CASSFDLYRGSSYEQYF. The CDR3 DNA sequence: TGTGCCAGCAGCTTTGACTTATACAGGGGTAGCTCCTACGAGCAGTACTTC. The full variable domain, with the rest looked up from reference TRBV11-2 and TRBJ2-7, is EAGVAQSPRYKIIEKRQSVAFWCNPISGHATLYWYQQILGQGPKLLIQFQNNGVVDDSQLPKDRFSAERLKGVDSTLKIQPAKLEDSAVYLCASSFDLYRGSSYEQYFGPGTRLTVT.

On this clone: This sample also contains other DNA sequences that code for the same CDR3. The chain combines TRBV6-2 or TRBV6-3 with TRBJ1-5, with 7 bases that match TRBD1. The ends lost 2 bases at V and 2 bases at J; junction bases unmatched: 3. This CDR3 contains 15 residues. CDR1 MNHEY and CDR2 SVGEGT come from the germline V gene. For the CDR3, the DNA is TGTGCCAGCAGTTACAGAGGGGGCGGCAATCAGCCCCAGCATTTT. The encoded protein is CASSYRGGGNQPQHF.

V usage is TRBV28 and J usage is TRBJ2-7, with a possible D match to TRBD1 (5 bases). The CDR3 extends over 14 amino acids. With 4 bases removed from V and 0 bases from J, the gap between germline ends came to 10 bases. The germline CDR1 and CDR2 sequences are MDHEN and SYDVKM. CDR3 amino acids: CASSYDRGSYEQYF. In DNA form, the CDR3 reads TGTGCCAGCAGTTATGATAGGGGCTCCTACGAGCAGTACTTC.

This sequence joins TRBV5-4 and TRBJ1-5; D perhaps matches TRBD1 (5 bases). Germline V gene lookup returns CDR1 SGHNT and CDR2 YYREEE (reference sequence). With 0 bases removed from V and 5 bases from J, the gap between germline ends came to 9 bases. The CDR3 is made up of 14 amino acids. CDR3 amino acids: CASSLAPGYQPQHF. As DNA, the CDR3 is TGTGCCAGCAGCTTGGCCCCAGGGTATCAGCCCCAGCATTTT.

This chain links TRBV30 with TRBJ2-7; the D gene could be TRBD1 or TRBD2 (6 bases each). Deletions cut 4 bases from V and 4 bases from J, with 11 bases between. Per germline, CDR1 GTSNPN and CDR2 SVGIG (reference sequence). CDR3 length: 12 residues. The CDR3 protein is CAWTEGGYEQYF. The CDR3 DNA is TGTGCCTGGACCGAGGGGGGTTACGAGCAGTACTTC.

CDR3: CASSLDRSSGNTIYF. The DNA for the CDR3 is TGTGCCAGCAGCCTCGATCGTTCCTCTGGAAACACCATATATTTT. The chain joins TRBV9 to TRBJ1-3, with D unclear. Germline CDR1 is SGDLS and CDR2 is YYNGEE. Trimming removed 4 bases from V and 0 bases from J, with 11 bases in between. This CDR3 is 15 amino acids long.

The rearrangement uses TRBV4-2 and TRBJ2-4, with TRBD1 matching 7 bases. V dropped 0 bases and J dropped 0; count of bases not matched to a gene: 14. CDR1 is LGHNA, CDR2 YNFKEQ, per germline. This CDR3 contains 20 residues. CDR3: CASSQEVPDGTVIAKNIQYF. DNA of the CDR3: TGTGCCAGCAGCCAAGAGGTCCCCGACGGGACAGTGATAGCCAAAAACATTCAGTACTTC.

This rearrangement joins TRBV25-1 to TRBJ1-3, with D uncertain. The germline gives CDR1 MGHDK, CDR2 SYGVNS. Trimming stripped 1 base from V and 1 base from J, with 8 bases between. The CDR3 spans 15 residues. CDR3 in amino acids: CASSESGRSGNTIYF. The CDR3 DNA sequence: TGTGCCAGCAGTGAATCTGGTCGGTCTGGAAACACCATATATTTT.

The J gene is TRBJ2-7, the V gene TRBV9, with D perhaps given as TRBD1 or TRBD2 (5 bases each). The germline V and J ends were trimmed by 0 bases and 0 bases, with 10 bases remaining between them. The CDR3 covers 15 residues. Germline loops: CDR1 SGDLS, CDR2 YYNGEE. CDR3 region: CASSVAPGSSYEQYF. As DNA, the CDR3 is TGTGCCAGCAGCGTAGCTCCAGGGAGCTCCTACGAGCAGTACTTC.

The chain combines TRBV5-1 with TRBJ1-1; 8 bases are shared with TRBD1. CDR1 and CDR2 (germline): SGHRS, YFSETQ. Trimming at V came to 3 bases and at J to 11 bases, leaving 15 bases not matched to a gene. This CDR3 is built from 15 residues. In DNA form, the CDR3 reads TGCGCCAGCAGCTCTGGGGGCGACAGGGGCAGTTGGGCTTTCTTT. Protein sequence: CASSSGGDRGSWAFF.

This clone has a handful of counts. The chain combines TRBV5-4 with TRBJ2-3; tentative D call: TRBD2 (5 bases). The germline gives CDR1 SGHNT, CDR2 YYREEE (reference sequence). The CDR3 is 15 residues long. Trimming left V 7 bases short and J 3 bases short, with 18 bases between. In DNA form, the CDR3 reads TGTGCCAGCGCCTTGATGGGTACGGGGACAGATACGCAGTATTTT. Encoded protein: CASALMGTGTDTQYF.

This chain uses TRBV28 with TRBJ1-2; D not certain. There are 13 residues in the CDR3. Trimming removed 8 bases from V and 4 bases from J, with 14 bases in between. Germline V gives CDR1 MDHEN, CDR2 SYDVKM. The CDR3: CASEESLGYGYTF. CDR3 nucleotides: TGTGCCAGCGAGGAGAGCCTAGGCTATGGCTACACCTTC.

J is TRBJ1-3 and V is TRBV10-3; tentatively, D is TRBD1 (6 bases). Per germline, CDR1 ENHRY and CDR2 SYGVKD. Trimming took 4 bases from V and 0 from J, leaving 13 bases between them. This CDR3 is built from 16 residues. CDR3 nucleotide sequence: TGTGCCATCAGTGTGGGGGGGACAAACTCTGGAAACACCATATATTTT. Translating it yields CAISVGGTNSGNTIYF.

V usage is TRBV19 and J usage is TRBJ2-5; TRBD1 agrees at 7 bases. Germline lookup yields CDR1 LNHDA and CDR2 SQIVND (reference sequence). V shed 6 bases, J shed 3 bases, and the junction held 4 bases outside the gene matches. This CDR3 has 13 amino acids. The CDR3 here is CASRGRGKETQYF. CDR3 coding DNA: TGTGCCAGTAGGGGCAGGGGGAAAGAGACCCAGTACTTC.

V and J are TRBV19 and TRBJ1-2, with a tentative D call TRBD1 (5 bases). Germline CDR1 is LNHDA and CDR2 is SQIVND (reference sequence). The CDR3 loop spans 12 amino acids. The germline V and J ends were trimmed by 4 bases and 8 bases, with 11 bases remaining between them. CDR3 in amino acids: CASSRGDRGYTF. In DNA, the CDR3 is TGTGCCAGTAGTAGAGGGGACCGAGGCTACACCTTC.

The rearrangement uses TRBV5-1 and TRBJ1-1; 7 bases agree with TRBD1. The junction had 12 bases not matched to a gene; V was cut back by 5 bases and J by 5 bases. Germline V gene sequence: CDR1 SGHRS, CDR2 YFSETQ. CDR3 length: 15 amino acids. This CDR3 is CASRFEDRAGTEAFF. The CDR3 region has the DNA TGCGCCAGCAGGTTTGAAGACAGGGCTGGAACTGAAGCTTTCTTT.

The chain is built from TRBV5-4 and TRBJ1-1, with D uncertain. There are 15 residues in the CDR3. The V gene lost 4 bases and the J gene lost 0 bases, with 13 bases spanning the gap. Germline assignment: CDR1 SGHNT and CDR2 YYREEE (reference sequence). The CDR3 loop is CASSLQSLMNTEAFF. CDR3 bases: TGTGCCAGCAGCCTACAGTCCTTGATGAACACTGAAGCTTTCTTT.

This sequence joins TRBV5-6 and TRBJ1-2; D is unclear. In germline, CDR1 is SGHDT, CDR2 YYEEEE. Deletions cut 4 bases from V and 1 base from J, with 11 bases between. The CDR3 totals 14 residues. The CDR3 nucleotides read TGTGCCAGCAGCCCCGGGTCTATTAACTATGGCTACACCTTC. Encoded protein: CASSPGSINYGYTF.

The rearrangement links TRBV6-1 to TRBJ1-5; 12 bases fit TRBD1. This CDR3 region has 18 residues. The germline V gene encodes CDR1 MNHNS and CDR2 SASEGT. V was pared by 2 bases and J by 2 bases, with 7 bases of the junction left unmatched. The chain's CDR3 is CASSEWGQGAVGNQPQHF. The CDR3 DNA sequence: TGTGCCAGCAGTGAATGGGGACAGGGGGCGGTCGGCAATCAGCCCCAGCATTTT.

The V and J genes are TRBV18 and TRBJ2-7; 7 nucleotides agree with TRBD1. V dropped 2 bases and J dropped 2; count of bases not matched to a gene: 9. Germline CDR1 KGHSH, CDR2 LQKENI. There are 16 residues in the CDR3. This CDR3 reads CASSPNRGRVTYEQYF. The CDR3 bases are TGTGCCAGCTCACCAAACAGGGGCCGAGTAACCTACGAGCAGTACTTC. Full variable domain (remainder filled in from reference TRBV18 and TRBJ2-7): NAGVMQNPRHLVRRRGQEARLRCSPMKGHSHVYWYRQLPEEGLKFMVYLQKENIIDESGMPKERFSAEFPKEGPSILRIQQVVRGDSAAYFCASSPNRGRVTYEQYFGPGTRLTVT.